This entry concerns a single T cell receptor beta chain. Antigen specificity is unknown. Chronic pancreatitis tissue was collected during total pancreatectomy with islet autotransplantation. TCR beta sequencing used genomic DNA from unsorted bulk pancreas tissue. These data originate in a study of immune characteristics of hereditary and idiopathic chronic pancreatitis. Whole-study findings and limits: Hereditary versus idiopathic pancreatitis showed different Vbeta-Jbeta usage, including TRBV10, TRBV19, TRBV23, TRBV5. Patients with more severe chronic pancreatitis had more productive TCR rearrangements. Alcohol-related chronic pancreatitis was not included in this study.

TCRdb's table, derived via immunoSEQ multiplex PCR, lists solely in-frame clones and lacks some. The sample lists approximately 2,000 clones, 77% occurring once. This CDR3 spans 15 amino acids. This receptor was taken from a human donor with chronic pancreatitis. The sample was pancreas tissue with idiopathic chronic pancreatitis. The chain is built from TRBV21-1 and TRBJ2-7; TRBD2, the D gene given by the table, was not confirmed from the DNA. TRBV21-1 is assigned pseudogene status. DNA of the CDR3: TGTGCCCGGTACCTAGGACTAGCGGGAAGGGGGGAGCAGTACTTC. Translating it yields CARYLGLAGRGEQYF.